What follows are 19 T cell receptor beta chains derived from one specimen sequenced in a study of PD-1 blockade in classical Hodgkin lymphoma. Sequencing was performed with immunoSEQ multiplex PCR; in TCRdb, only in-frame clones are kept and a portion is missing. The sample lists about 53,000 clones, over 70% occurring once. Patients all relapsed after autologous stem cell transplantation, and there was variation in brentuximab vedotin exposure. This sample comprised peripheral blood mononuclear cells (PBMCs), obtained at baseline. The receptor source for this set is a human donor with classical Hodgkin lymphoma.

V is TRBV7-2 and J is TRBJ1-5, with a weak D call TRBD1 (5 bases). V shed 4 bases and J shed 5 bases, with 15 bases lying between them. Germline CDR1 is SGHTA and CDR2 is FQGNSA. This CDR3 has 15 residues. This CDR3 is CASSYGPGRHQPQHF. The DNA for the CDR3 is TGTGCCAGCAGCTACGGCCCAGGGAGGCATCAGCCCCAGCATTTT.

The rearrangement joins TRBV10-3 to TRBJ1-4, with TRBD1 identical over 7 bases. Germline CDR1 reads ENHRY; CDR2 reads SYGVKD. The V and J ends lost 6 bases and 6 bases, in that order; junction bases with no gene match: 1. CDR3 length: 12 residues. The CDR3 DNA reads TGTGCCATCAGGGGACAGTATGAAAAACTGTTTTTT. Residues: CAIRGQYEKLFF.

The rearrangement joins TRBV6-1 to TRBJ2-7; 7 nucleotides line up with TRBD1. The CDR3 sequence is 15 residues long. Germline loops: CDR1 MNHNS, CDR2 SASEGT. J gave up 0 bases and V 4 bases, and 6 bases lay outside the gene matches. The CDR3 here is CASSVDRASSYEQYF. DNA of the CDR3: TGTGCCAGCAGTGTAGACAGGGCGAGCTCCTACGAGCAGTACTTC.

CDR3: CASSEFAGGTYEQYV. For the CDR3, the DNA is TGTGCCAGCAGTGAATTTGCGGGAGGGACCTACGAGCAGTACGTC. This rearrangement joins TRBV6-1 to TRBJ2-7; 9 bases line up with TRBD2. CDR1 and CDR2 from the germline V gene are MNHNS and SASEGT. This CDR3 is 15 amino acids long. Trimming took 2 bases from V and 2 from J; bases not matched to a gene: 4.

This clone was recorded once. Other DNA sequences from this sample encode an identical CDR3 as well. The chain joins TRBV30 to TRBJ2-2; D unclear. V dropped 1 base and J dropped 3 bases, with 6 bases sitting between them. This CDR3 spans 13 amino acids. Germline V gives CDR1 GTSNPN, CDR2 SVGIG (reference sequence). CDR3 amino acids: CAWSATYTGELFF. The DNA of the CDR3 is TGTGCCTGGAGTGCGACTTACACCGGGGAGCTGTTTTTT.

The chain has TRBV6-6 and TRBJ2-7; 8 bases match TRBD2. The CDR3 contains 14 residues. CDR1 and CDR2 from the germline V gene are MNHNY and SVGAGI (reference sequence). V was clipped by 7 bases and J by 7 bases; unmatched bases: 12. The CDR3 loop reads CASIGGRTRGEQYV. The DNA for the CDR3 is TGTGCCAGCATAGGCGGGAGGACCCGGGGAGAGCAGTACGTC.

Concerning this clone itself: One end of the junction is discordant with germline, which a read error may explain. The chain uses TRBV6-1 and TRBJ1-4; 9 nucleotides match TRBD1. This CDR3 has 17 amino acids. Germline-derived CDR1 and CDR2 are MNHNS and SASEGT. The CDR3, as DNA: TGTGCCATCAGTGAGACAGAGGGGACAGGGTTGAATGAAAAACTGTTTTTT. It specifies CAISETEGTGLNEKLFF.

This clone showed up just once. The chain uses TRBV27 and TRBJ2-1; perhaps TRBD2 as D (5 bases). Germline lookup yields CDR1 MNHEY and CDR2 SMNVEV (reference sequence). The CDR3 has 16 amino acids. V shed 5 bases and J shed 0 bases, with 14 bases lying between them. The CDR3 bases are TGTGCCAGCAGTCCAGACCTCGGAGGCTCCTACAATGAGCAGTTCTTC. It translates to CASSPDLGGSYNEQFF.

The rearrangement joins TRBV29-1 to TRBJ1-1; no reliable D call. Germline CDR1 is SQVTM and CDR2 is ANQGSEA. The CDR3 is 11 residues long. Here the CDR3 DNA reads TGCAGAGCGCTATGGGGTACTGAAGCTTTCTTT. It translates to CRALWGTEAFF.

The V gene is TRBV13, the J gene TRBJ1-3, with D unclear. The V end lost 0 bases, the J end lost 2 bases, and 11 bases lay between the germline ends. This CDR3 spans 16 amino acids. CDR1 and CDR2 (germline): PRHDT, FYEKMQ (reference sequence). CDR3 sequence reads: CASSLGVGEPGNTIYF. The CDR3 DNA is TGTGCCAGCAGCTTAGGGGTCGGGGAACCTGGAAACACCATATATTTT.

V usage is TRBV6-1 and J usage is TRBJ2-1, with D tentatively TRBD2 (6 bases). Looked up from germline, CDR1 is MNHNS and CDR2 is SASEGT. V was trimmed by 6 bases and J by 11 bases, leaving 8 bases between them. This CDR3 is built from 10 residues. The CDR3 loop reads CASRGGQQFF. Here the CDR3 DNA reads TGTGCCAGCAGGGGGGGTCAGCAGTTCTTC.

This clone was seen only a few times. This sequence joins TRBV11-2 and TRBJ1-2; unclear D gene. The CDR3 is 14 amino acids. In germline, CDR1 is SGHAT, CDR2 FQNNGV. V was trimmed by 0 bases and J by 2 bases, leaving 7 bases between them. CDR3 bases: TGTGCCAGCAGCTTAGAGCCCTCCAACTATGGCTACACCTTC. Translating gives CASSLEPSNYGYTF.

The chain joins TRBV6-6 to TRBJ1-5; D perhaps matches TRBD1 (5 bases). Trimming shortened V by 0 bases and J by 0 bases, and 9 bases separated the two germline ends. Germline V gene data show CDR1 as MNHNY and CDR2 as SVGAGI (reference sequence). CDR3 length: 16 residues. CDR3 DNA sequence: TGTGCCAGCAGTTACTCGGGGCAGCTTAGCAATCAGCCCCAGCATTTT. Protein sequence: CASSYSGQLSNQPQHF.

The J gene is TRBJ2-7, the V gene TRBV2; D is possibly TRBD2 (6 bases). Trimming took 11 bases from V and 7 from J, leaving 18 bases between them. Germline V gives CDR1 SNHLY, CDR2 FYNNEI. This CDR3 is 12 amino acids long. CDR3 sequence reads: CAWAGGHGEQYF. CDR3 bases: TGTGCCTGGGCAGGAGGGCACGGGGAGCAGTACTTC.

The CDR3 loop reads CASSQRDRSDEQFF. The CDR3 nucleotides read TGCGCCAGCAGCCAGAGGGACCGGAGCGATGAGCAGTTCTTC. The chain combines TRBV5-1 with TRBJ2-1, with D perhaps assigned TRBD1 or TRBD2 (5 bases each). V lost 4 bases and J lost 8, with 16 bases in between. This CDR3 is built from 14 residues. CDR1 is SGHRS, CDR2 YFSETQ, per germline.

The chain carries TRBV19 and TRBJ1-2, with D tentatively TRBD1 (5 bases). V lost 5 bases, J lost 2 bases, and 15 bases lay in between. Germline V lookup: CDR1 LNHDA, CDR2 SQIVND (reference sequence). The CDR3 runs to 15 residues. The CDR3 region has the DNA TGTGCCAGTAGTCCAGGGACCTATACCAACTATGGCTACACCTTC. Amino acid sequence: CASSPGTYTNYGYTF.

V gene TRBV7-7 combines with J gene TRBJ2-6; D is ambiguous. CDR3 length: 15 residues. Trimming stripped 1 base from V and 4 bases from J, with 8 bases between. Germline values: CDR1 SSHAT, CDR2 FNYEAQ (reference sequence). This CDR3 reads CASSLGAAGANVLTF. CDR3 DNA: TGTGCCAGCAGCTTAGGGGCGGCCGGGGCCAACGTCCTGACTTTC.

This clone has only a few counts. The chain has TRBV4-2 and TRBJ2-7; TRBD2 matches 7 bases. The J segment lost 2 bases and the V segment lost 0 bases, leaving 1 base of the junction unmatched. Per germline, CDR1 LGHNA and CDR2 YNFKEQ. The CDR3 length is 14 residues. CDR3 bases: TGTGCCAGCAGCCAAGAGGCGGGAGCCTACGAGCAGTACGTC. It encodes CASSQEAGAYEQYV.

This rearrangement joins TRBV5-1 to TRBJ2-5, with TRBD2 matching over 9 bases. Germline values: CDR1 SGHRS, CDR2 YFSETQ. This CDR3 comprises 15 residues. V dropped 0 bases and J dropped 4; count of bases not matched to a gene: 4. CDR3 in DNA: TGCGCCAGCAGCTTGGTGGGACTAGCAGGAGAGACCCAGTACTTC. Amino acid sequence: CASSLVGLAGETQYF.